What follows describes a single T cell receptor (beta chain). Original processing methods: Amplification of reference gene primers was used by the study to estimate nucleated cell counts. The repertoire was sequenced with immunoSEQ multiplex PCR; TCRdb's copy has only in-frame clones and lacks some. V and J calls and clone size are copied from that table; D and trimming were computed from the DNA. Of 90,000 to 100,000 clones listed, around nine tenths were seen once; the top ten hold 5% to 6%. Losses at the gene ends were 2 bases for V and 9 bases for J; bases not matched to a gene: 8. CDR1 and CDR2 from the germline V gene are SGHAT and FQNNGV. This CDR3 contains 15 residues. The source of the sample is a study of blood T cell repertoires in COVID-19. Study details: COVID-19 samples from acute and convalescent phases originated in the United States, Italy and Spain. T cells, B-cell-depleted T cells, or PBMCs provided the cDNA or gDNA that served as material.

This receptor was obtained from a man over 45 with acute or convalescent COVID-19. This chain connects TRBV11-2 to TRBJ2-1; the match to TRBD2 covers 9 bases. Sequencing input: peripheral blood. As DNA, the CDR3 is TGTGCCAGCAGCTTAAGGCGGGAGGGTCGAGGTGAGCAGTTCTTC. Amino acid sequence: CASSLRREGRGEQFF.